This T cell receptor beta chain derives from a study of cytomegalovirus exposure and HLA in healthy donors. Study-level background: A subsequent analysis stated that the 120 or so validation repertoires were run on the same platform as the roughly 670 first-cohort repertoires. General observations from the study: For most TCR sequences rarity was the rule, although some public TCRs occurred in many donors. For cytomegalovirus status, the classifier reportedly gave diagnoses with high specificity and sensitivity. Altogether, some 160 TCR beta chains were recorded as cytomegalovirus-associated.

With respect to this clone: The antigen is unknown.

Losses at the gene ends were 2 bases for V and 4 bases for J; bases not matched to a gene: 1. Germline V lookup: CDR1 SNHLY, CDR2 FYNNEI. The CDR3 is 14 amino acids. Only in-frame clones appear in the TCRdb table, and some are missing; sequencing was by immunoSEQ multiplex PCR. Among approximately 220,000 clones listed, 90% to 95% were seen once. The V gene is TRBV2, the J gene TRBJ1-5; 8 nucleotides match TRBD1. The sequence was obtained from a woman younger than 30 in good health and CMV-seronegative. Sequenced input: PBMCs. CDR3 bases: TGTGCCAGCAGTGAACGGACAGGGAATCAGCCCCAGCATTTT. It is translated as CASSERTGNQPQHF.